Below, 32 T cell receptor beta chains from the same sample are listed, as sequenced in a study of blood T cell repertoires in COVID-19. TCRdb keeps only in-frame clones here, not all; method: immunoSEQ multiplex PCR. The repertoire has 200,000 to 250,000 clones, approximately 81% of them found once; the top ten carry roughly 10%. Sequenced input: peripheral blood. These receptors came from a woman older than 75 with COVID-19, enrolled during active disease.

This rearrangement joins TRBV5-4 to TRBJ2-7; TRBD2 agrees at 11 bases. The CDR3 covers 15 residues. Germline V lookup: CDR1 SGHNT, CDR2 YYREEE (reference sequence). V gave up 5 bases and J gave up 5 bases; unmatched junction bases: 9. DNA for the CDR3: TGTGCCAGCAGACTAGCGGGGGAGACCGCCCACGAGCAGTACGTC. Translated: CASRLAGETAHEQYV.

This chain connects TRBV13 to TRBJ2-7, with TRBD1 identical over 10 bases. Germline V lookup: CDR1 PRHDT, CDR2 FYEKMQ (reference sequence). The CDR3 has 19 residues. The ends lost 4 bases at V and 3 bases at J; junction bases unmatched: 18. The CDR3 DNA reads TGTGCCAGCAGCTCTATACTTTCTTTTTCGGGACAGGGGATCTACGAGCAGTACTTC. Residues: CASSSILSFSGQGIYEQYF.

The V and J genes are TRBV24-1 and TRBJ1-1; D might be TRBD1 (6 bases). V was cut by 7 bases and J by 1 base, with 9 bases left in between. This CDR3 has 13 amino acids. CDR1 and CDR2 (germline): KGHDR, SFDVKD. CDR3 protein: CATRRTENTEAFF. For the CDR3, the DNA is TGTGCCACCAGAAGGACAGAGAACACTGAAGCTTTCTTT.

The CDR3: CASSLDGARLETQYF. CDR3 coding DNA: TGTGCCAGCAGCTTGGACGGTGCGCGGTTGGAGACCCAGTACTTC. This chain uses TRBV5-6 with TRBJ2-5; no reliable D call. V lost 0 bases, J lost 5 bases, and 14 bases lay in between. CDR3 length: 15 amino acids. Germline V lookup: CDR1 SGHDT, CDR2 YYEEEE.

The chain links TRBV29-1 to TRBJ1-4, with 7 bases aligning to TRBD1. CDR3 length: 14 amino acids. Trimming removed 5 bases from V and 5 bases from J; junction bases left unmatched: 8. CDR1 is SQVTM, CDR2 ANQGSEA, per germline. The CDR3 DNA is TGCAGCGTTAATTCCGGGACAGCAAATGAAAAACTGTTTTTT. This encodes CSVNSGTANEKLFF.

The chain links TRBV25-1 to TRBJ1-2; D is perhaps TRBD1 (6 bases). In germline, CDR1 is MGHDK, CDR2 SYGVNS. The CDR3 loop spans 12 amino acids. V lost 7 bases and J lost 7, with 13 bases in between. The CDR3 nucleotides read TGTGCCAGCACCCCAGGGGCGGGTGGCTACACCTTC. It is translated as CASTPGAGGYTF.

J is TRBJ1-6 and V is TRBV6-5, with TRBD1 matching over 7 bases. V gave up 6 bases and J gave up 8 bases; unmatched junction bases: 10. Germline V lookup: CDR1 MNHEY, CDR2 SVGAGI. The CDR3 spans 15 residues. The CDR3 DNA is TGTGCCAGCAGAGCCACGCAAACAGGGGATTCACCCCTCCACTTT. Translating it yields CASRATQTGDSPLHF.

This chain uses TRBV18 with TRBJ1-3; a weak D match, TRBD1 (6 bases). Looked up from germline, CDR1 is KGHSH and CDR2 is LQKENI. The CDR3 extends over 16 amino acids. V shed 6 bases and J shed 1 base, with 16 bases lying between them. CDR3 in amino acids: CASSRPRGASGNTIYF. In DNA, the CDR3 is TGTGCCAGCTCTCGACCCCGGGGGGCGTCTGGAAACACCATATATTTT. Full variable domain (remainder filled in from reference TRBV18 and TRBJ1-3): NAGVMQNPRHLVRRRGQEARLRCSPMKGHSHVYWYRQLPEEGLKFMVYLQKENIIDESGMPKERFSAEFPKEGPSILRIQQVVRGDSAAYFCASSRPRGASGNTIYFGEGSWLTVV.

The rearrangement joins TRBV3-1 (or the pseudogene TRBV3-2) to TRBJ1-4; 7 bases match TRBD1. The CDR3 spans 16 residues. With 0 bases clipped from V and 4 bases from J, the junction kept 5 bases outside the gene matches. Per germline, CDR1 LGHDT and CDR2 YNNKEL (reference sequence). This CDR3 is CASSQDLNRGNEKLFF. The CDR3 DNA reads TGTGCCAGCAGCCAAGATCTGAACAGGGGTAATGAAAAACTGTTTTTT.

This chain uses TRBV10-3 with TRBJ2-5; D not certain. The CDR3 is made up of 12 amino acids. Germline V gene data show CDR1 as ENHRY and CDR2 as SYGVKD. The V and J ends lost 3 bases and 7 bases respectively, with 9 bases between them. The CDR3 nucleotides read TGTGCCATCAGTGATATCCTAGGGACCCAGTACTTC. Protein product: CAISDILGTQYF.

The CDR3 region is CASSQDLRGRPTGNTIYF. CDR3 bases: TGCGCCAGCAGCCAAGATCTAAGGGGGCGCCCAACTGGAAACACCATATATTTT. This rearrangement joins TRBV4-1 to TRBJ1-3; 7 bases align to TRBD1. The CDR3 has 18 residues. V was pared by 0 bases and J by 2 bases, with 10 bases of the junction left unmatched. Germline CDR1 MGHRA, CDR2 YSYEKL.

The chain couples TRBV19 to TRBJ1-2; D perhaps matches TRBD1 (6 bases). The germline CDR1 and CDR2 sequences are LNHDA and SQIVND (reference sequence). This CDR3 region has 13 residues. The ends were cut back, 8 bases at V and 6 bases at J, with 16 bases in the middle. This chain's CDR3 is CASREQGVDGYTF. Written as DNA, the CDR3 is TGTGCCAGTCGCGAACAGGGTGTGGATGGCTACACCTTC.

The rearrangement uses TRBV18 and TRBJ2-1; possible D gene TRBD1, 6 bases. This CDR3 is built from 14 residues. The germline V gene has CDR1 KGHSH and CDR2 LQKENI. Trimming pared 3 bases from V and 9 bases from J, leaving 15 bases between. CDR3 coding DNA: TGTGCCAGCTCACCCAATGACAGGACCGGTGAGCAGTTCTTC. It yields the protein CASSPNDRTGEQFF.

CDR3 residues: CASREGLAGGVTGNEQFF. CDR3 nucleotides: TGTGCCAGCAGAGAGGGACTAGCGGGGGGGGTAACCGGGAATGAGCAGTTCTTC. The V call is TRBV2, the J call TRBJ2-1; 16 bases map to TRBD2. Germline-derived CDR1 and CDR2 are SNHLY and FYNNEI. The CDR3 consists of 18 residues. Trimming took 6 bases from V and 7 from J; bases not matched to a gene: 12. The whole variable domain, remainder taken from reference TRBV2 and TRBJ2-1, is EPEVTQTPSHQVTQMGQEVILRCVPISNHLYFYWYRQILGQKVEFLVSFYNNEISEKSEIFDDQFSVERPDGSNFTLKIRSTKLEDSAMYFCASREGLAGGVTGNEQFFGPGTRLTVL.

V is TRBV7-2 and J is TRBJ2-7, with 7 nucleotides matching TRBD1. The CDR3 has 15 residues. V gave up 0 bases and J gave up 1 base; unmatched junction bases: 3. The germline V gene has CDR1 SGHTA and CDR2 FQGNSA. The CDR3 sequence: CASSLASTGSYEQYV. In DNA, the CDR3 is TGTGCCAGCAGCTTAGCATCGACAGGGTCCTACGAGCAGTACGTC.

Remarks on this clone: Other DNA sequences within the sample encode an identical CDR3. The chain recombines TRBV5-1 with TRBJ1-1, with D possibly being TRBD1 (5 bases). The CDR3 runs to 14 residues. V gave up 1 base and J gave up 4 bases, with 11 bases separating them. Looked up from germline, CDR1 is SGHRS and CDR2 is YFSETQ. This CDR3 reads CASSLTGGFTEAFF. The CDR3 coding sequence is TGCGCCAGCAGCTTGACAGGAGGGTTCACTGAAGCTTTCTTT.

J is TRBJ2-7 and V is TRBV7-8, with 8 bases aligning to TRBD2. V was pared by 5 bases and J by 3 bases, with 6 bases of the junction left unmatched. Germline CDR1 is SGHVS and CDR2 is FQNEAQ. The CDR3 consists of 14 residues. Written as DNA, the CDR3 is TGTGCCAGCAGCCCCGGGGGGGCCGACTACGAGCAGTACGTC. Translation: CASSPGGADYEQYV.

The CDR3 is CASSFVFGTGKSYEQYF. CDR3 in DNA: TGTGCCAGCAGTTTTGTATTTGGGACAGGGAAGTCCTACGAGCAGTACTTC. The chain employs TRBV28 and TRBJ2-7; 9 nucleotides line up with TRBD1. The germline V gene has CDR1 MDHEN and CDR2 SYDVKM. The V segment lost 3 bases and the J segment 1 base; nucleotides outside the gene matches: 10. The CDR3 has 17 amino acids.

This chain uses TRBV27 with TRBJ1-1, with 7 bases identical to TRBD1. The CDR3 consists of 11 residues. Germline loops: CDR1 MNHEY, CDR2 SMNVEV (reference sequence). The V segment lost 8 bases and the J segment 7 bases; nucleotides outside the gene matches: 4. CDR3 residues: CASGDRIEAFF. In DNA form, the CDR3 reads TGTGCCAGCGGGGACAGAATTGAAGCTTTCTTT.

The chain carries TRBV7-9 and TRBJ1-2; 9 nucleotides match TRBD1. V trimming: 1 base; J trimming: 4 bases; junction bases outside the gene matches: 13. Germline V lookup: CDR1 SEHNR, CDR2 FQNEAQ (reference sequence). The CDR3 sequence is 18 residues long. As DNA, the CDR3 is TGTGCCAGCAGCTTAGTAGTGAAACAGGGGGCGCATAGCTATGGCTACACCTTC. Translating it yields CASSLVVKQGAHSYGYTF.

The chain links TRBV27 to TRBJ1-1; the match to TRBD1 covers 8 bases. The trim removed 6 bases at V and 10 bases at J, leaving 10 bases unmatched. CDR3 length equals 13 residues. Germline assignment: CDR1 MNHEY and CDR2 SMNVEV (reference sequence). The CDR3 loop reads CASRLSGGWLAFF. DNA of the CDR3: TGTGCCAGCAGACTCTCAGGGGGCTGGTTAGCTTTCTTT.

This chain connects TRBV5-4 to TRBJ2-2, with D hard to call. V gave up 1 base and J gave up 1 base, with 8 bases separating them. CDR1 and CDR2 from the germline V gene are SGHNT and YYREEE (reference sequence). The CDR3 has 15 amino acids. CDR3 protein: CASSLSGRNTGELFF. The CDR3 bases are TGTGCCAGCAGCTTGTCGGGTCGGAACACCGGGGAGCTGTTTTTT.

V gene TRBV10-3 combines with J gene TRBJ1-2; 10 bases fit TRBD1. CDR1 and CDR2 from the germline V gene are ENHRY and SYGVKD. The CDR3 is made up of 14 amino acids. Trimming cost V 10 bases and J 4 bases; bases outside gene matches: 9. This CDR3 reads CATLPGQGFYGYTF. The CDR3 DNA is TGTGCCACCCTCCCGGGACAGGGGTTCTATGGCTACACCTTC.

V and J are TRBV18 and TRBJ1-1, with 9 bases fitting TRBD1. CDR3 length equals 14 residues. The germline V gene has CDR1 KGHSH and CDR2 LQKENI. With V trimmed by 3 bases and J by 4 bases, 3 bases remained unmatched. The CDR3 reads CASSPRTGVTEAFF. CDR3 nucleotide sequence: TGTGCCAGCTCACCGAGGACAGGGGTCACTGAAGCTTTCTTT.

The V and J genes are TRBV7-2 and TRBJ2-3, with TRBD2 identical over 10 bases. Germline lookup yields CDR1 SGHTA and CDR2 FQGNSA. The CDR3 is 17 amino acids. Trimming at V came to 7 bases and at J to 4 bases, leaving 14 bases not matched to a gene. The CDR3 loop is CASTFTSGVAGPDTQYF. CDR3 DNA: TGTGCCAGCACCTTTACTAGCGGGGTGGCGGGTCCAGATACGCAGTATTTT. Full variable domain (missing parts from reference TRBV7-2 and TRBJ2-3): GAGVSQSPSNKVTEKGKDVELRCDPISGHTALYWYRQSLGQGLEFLIYFQGNSAPDKSGLPSDRFSAERTGGSVSTLTIQRTQQEDSAVYLCASTFTSGVAGPDTQYFGPGTRLTVL.

The chain combines TRBV27 with TRBJ2-1; D is perhaps TRBD2 (5 bases). The CDR3 is 14 amino acids. The germline V gene encodes CDR1 MNHEY and CDR2 SMNVEV (reference sequence). Deletions cut 6 bases from V and 4 bases from J, with 13 bases between. In DNA, the CDR3 is TGTGCCAGCAGGCCTCATGGGGAGTACAATGAGCAGTTCTTC. Its protein product is CASRPHGEYNEQFF.

The V and J genes are TRBV6-5 and TRBJ2-2; the D gene is possibly TRBD2 (7 bases). The CDR3 loop spans 14 amino acids. Between the trimmed V and J ends, which lost 6 bases and 6 bases, there was a span of 14 bases. Germline CDR1 is MNHEY and CDR2 is SVGAGI. CDR3 coding DNA: TGTGCCAGCAGACCTCTCGGGGGGCCCGGGGAGCTGTTTTTT. Protein product: CASRPLGGPGELFF.

The V gene is TRBV6-5, the J gene TRBJ1-6; tentative D call: TRBD1 (6 bases). The V gene lost 4 bases and the J gene lost 0 bases, with 10 bases spanning the gap. The CDR3 length is 16 residues. Germline-derived CDR1 and CDR2 are MNHEY and SVGAGI. The CDR3 DNA reads TGTGCCAGCAGTTCCCTGACAGGCTCCTATAATTCACCCCTCCACTTT. This codes for CASSSLTGSYNSPLHF.

This chain joins TRBV4-1 and TRBJ1-6; 7 positions agree with TRBD1. V was pared by 0 bases and J by 6 bases, with 5 bases of the junction left unmatched. Germline V gene sequence: CDR1 MGHRA, CDR2 YSYEKL. The CDR3 contains 16 residues. The CDR3 loop reads CASSQEGYRGNSPLHF. The CDR3, as DNA: TGCGCCAGCAGCCAAGAAGGCTACAGGGGTAATTCACCCCTCCACTTT.

The rearrangement uses TRBV18 and TRBJ2-1; 9 bases agree with TRBD2. Germline V gene sequence: CDR1 KGHSH, CDR2 LQKENI. Trimming took 0 bases from V and 5 from J; bases not matched to a gene: 8. There are 17 residues in the CDR3. As DNA, the CDR3 is TGTGCCAGCTCACCACCTCGGGCGGGGGGGCCTGACAATGAGCAGTTCTTC. It codes for CASSPPRAGGPDNEQFF.

V usage is TRBV28 and J usage is TRBJ2-3; D call uncertain. Trimming stripped 6 bases from V and 3 bases from J, with 10 bases between. The V gene's germline CDR1 is MDHEN and CDR2 SYDVKM. The CDR3 length is 13 residues. The CDR3 DNA reads TGTGCCAGCAGAAGTTCCCTAACAGATACGCAGTATTTT. Its translation is CASRSSLTDTQYF.

The chain uses TRBV6-5 and TRBJ1-6; 7 nucleotides agree with TRBD1. Germline CDR1 is MNHEY and CDR2 is SVGAGI. The J segment lost 7 bases and the V segment lost 8 bases, leaving 5 bases of the junction unmatched. The CDR3 extends over 13 amino acids. The CDR3 spells CASSDRVNSPLHF. CDR3 coding DNA: TGTGCCAGCTCCGACAGGGTAAATTCACCCCTCCACTTT.